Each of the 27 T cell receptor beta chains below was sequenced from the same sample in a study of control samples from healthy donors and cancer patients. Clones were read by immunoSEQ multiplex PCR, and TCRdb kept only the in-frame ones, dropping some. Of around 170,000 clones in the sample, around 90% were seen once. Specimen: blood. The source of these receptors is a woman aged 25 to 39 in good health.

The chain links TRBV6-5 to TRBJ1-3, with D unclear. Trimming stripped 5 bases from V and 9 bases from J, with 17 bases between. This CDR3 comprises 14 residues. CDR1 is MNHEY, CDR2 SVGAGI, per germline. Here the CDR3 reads CASSPLAGRGTIYF. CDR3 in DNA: TGTGCCAGCAGTCCCCTAGCGGGTCGGGGCACCATATATTTT.

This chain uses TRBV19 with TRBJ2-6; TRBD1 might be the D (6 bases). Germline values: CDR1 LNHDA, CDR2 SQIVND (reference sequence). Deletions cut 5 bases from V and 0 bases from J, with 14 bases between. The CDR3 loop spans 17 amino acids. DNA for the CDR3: TGTGCCAGTAGTCGGGGTACAGGGTTCTCTGGGGCCAACGTCCTGACTTTC. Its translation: CASSRGTGFSGANVLTF.

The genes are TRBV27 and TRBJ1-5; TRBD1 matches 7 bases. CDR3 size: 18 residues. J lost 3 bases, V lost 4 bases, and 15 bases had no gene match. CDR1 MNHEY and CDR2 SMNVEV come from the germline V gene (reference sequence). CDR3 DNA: TGTGCCAGCAGTTGGAGGCCGGGACAGCCGCTTTTCAATCAGCCCCAGCATTTT. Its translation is CASSWRPGQPLFNQPQHF.

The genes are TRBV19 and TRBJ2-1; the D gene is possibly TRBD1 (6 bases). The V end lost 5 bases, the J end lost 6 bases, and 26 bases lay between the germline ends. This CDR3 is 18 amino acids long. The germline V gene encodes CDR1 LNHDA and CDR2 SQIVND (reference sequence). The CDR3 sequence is CASSSRGGWQSRVNEQFF. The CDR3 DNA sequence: TGTGCCAGTAGTTCCCGAGGGGGTTGGCAGTCACGAGTCAATGAGCAGTTCTTC.

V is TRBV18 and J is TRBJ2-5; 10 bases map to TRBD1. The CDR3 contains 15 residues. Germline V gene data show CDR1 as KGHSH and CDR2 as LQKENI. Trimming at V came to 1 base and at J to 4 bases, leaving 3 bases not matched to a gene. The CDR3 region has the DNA TGTGCCAGCTCACCACTTAGGACAGGGGGAGAGACCCAGTACTTC. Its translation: CASSPLRTGGETQYF.

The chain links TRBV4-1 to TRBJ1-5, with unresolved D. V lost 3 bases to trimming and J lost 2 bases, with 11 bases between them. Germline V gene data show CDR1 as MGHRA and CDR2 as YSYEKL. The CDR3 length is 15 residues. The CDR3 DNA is TGCGCCAGCAGCCAGGGTACGGCCCGCAATCAGCCCCAGCATTTT. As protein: CASSQGTARNQPQHF.

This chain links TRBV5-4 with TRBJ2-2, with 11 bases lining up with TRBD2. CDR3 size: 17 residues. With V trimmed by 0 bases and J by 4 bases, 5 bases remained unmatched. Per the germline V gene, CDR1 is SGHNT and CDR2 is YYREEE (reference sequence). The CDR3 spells CASSLAVTSGTTGELFF. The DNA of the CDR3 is TGTGCCAGCAGCTTGGCAGTGACTAGCGGGACCACCGGGGAGCTGTTTTTT.

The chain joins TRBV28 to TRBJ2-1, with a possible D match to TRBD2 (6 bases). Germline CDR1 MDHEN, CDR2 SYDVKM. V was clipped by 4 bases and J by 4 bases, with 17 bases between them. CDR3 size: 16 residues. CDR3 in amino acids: CASSSPGTSGYNEQFF. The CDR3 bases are TGTGCCAGCAGTTCCCCCGGGACTTCCGGGTACAATGAGCAGTTCTTC. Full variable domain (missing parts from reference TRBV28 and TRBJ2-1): DVKVTQSSRYLVKRTGEKVFLECVQDMDHENMFWYRQDPGLGLRLIYFSYDVKMKEKGDIPEGYSVSREKKERFSLILESASTNQTSMYLCASSSPGTSGYNEQFFGPGTRLTVL.

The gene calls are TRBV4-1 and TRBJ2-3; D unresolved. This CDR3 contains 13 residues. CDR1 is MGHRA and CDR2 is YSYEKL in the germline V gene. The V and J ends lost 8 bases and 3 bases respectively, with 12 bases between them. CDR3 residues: CASREMGTDTQYF. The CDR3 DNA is TGCGCCAGCCGCGAGATGGGGACAGATACGCAGTATTTT.

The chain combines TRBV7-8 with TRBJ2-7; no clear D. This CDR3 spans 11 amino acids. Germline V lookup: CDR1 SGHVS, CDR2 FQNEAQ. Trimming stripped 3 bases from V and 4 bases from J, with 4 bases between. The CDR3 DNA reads TGTGCCAGCAGCTTTAGTTACGAGCAGTACTTC. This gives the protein CASSFSYEQYF.

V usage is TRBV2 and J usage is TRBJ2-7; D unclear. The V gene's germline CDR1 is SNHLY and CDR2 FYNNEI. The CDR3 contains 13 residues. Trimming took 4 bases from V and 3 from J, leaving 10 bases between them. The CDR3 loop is CASSVAAFYEQYF. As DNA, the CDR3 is TGTGCCAGCAGTGTGGCGGCCTTCTACGAGCAGTACTTC.

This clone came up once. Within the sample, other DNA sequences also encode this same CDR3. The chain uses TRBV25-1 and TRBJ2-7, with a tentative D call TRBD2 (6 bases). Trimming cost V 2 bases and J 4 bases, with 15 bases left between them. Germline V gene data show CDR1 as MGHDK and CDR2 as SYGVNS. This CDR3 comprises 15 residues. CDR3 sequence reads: CASSEPLAGSYEQYF. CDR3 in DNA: TGTGCCAGCAGTGAACCCCTAGCCGGGAGTTACGAGCAGTACTTC.

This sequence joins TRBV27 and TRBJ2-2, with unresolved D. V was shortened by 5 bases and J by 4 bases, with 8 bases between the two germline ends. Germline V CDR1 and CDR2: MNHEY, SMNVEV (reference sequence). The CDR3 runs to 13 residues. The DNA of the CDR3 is TGTGCCAGCAGTCCCTTAAGCACCGGGGAGCTGTTTTTT. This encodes CASSPLSTGELFF.

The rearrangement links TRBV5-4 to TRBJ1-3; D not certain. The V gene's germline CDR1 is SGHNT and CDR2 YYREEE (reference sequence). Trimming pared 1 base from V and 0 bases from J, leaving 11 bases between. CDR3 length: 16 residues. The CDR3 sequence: CASSLRSVSSGNTIYF. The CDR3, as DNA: TGTGCCAGCAGCTTGCGAAGTGTAAGCTCTGGAAACACCATATATTTT.

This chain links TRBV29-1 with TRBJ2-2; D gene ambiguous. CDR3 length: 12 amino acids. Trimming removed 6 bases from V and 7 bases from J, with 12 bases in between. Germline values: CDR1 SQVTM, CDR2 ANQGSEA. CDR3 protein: CSVGTPFGELFF. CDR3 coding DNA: TGCAGCGTCGGAACCCCGTTCGGGGAGCTGTTTTTT.

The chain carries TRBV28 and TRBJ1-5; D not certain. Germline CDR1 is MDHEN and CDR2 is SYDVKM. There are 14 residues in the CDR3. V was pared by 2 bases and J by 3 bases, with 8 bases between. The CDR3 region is CASSLRDVNQPQHF. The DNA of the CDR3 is TGTGCCAGCAGTTTACGAGACGTCAATCAGCCCCAGCATTTT. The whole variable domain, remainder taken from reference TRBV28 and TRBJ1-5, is DVKVTQSSRYLVKRTGEKVFLECVQDMDHENMFWYRQDPGLGLRLIYFSYDVKMKEKGDIPEGYSVSREKKERFSLILESASTNQTSMYLCASSLRDVNQPQHFGDGTRLSIL.

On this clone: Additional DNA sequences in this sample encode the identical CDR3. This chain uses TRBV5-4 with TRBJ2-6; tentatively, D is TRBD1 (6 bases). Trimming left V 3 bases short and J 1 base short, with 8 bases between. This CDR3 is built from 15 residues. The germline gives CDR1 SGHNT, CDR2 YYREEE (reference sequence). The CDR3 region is CASSSRGSGANVLTF. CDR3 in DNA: TGTGCCAGCAGCTCAAGGGGGTCTGGGGCCAACGTCCTGACTTTC.

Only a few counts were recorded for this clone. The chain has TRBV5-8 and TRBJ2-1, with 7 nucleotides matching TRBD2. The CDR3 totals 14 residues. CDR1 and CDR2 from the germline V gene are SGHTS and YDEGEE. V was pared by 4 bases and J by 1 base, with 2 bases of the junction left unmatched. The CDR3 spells CASSKGLSYNEQFF. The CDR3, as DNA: TGTGCCAGCAGCAAGGGACTATCCTACAATGAGCAGTTCTTC.

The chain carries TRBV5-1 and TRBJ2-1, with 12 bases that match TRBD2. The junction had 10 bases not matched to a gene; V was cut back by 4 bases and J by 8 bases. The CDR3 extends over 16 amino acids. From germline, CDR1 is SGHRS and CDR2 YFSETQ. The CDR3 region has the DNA TGCGCCAGCAGCCCCGGATCTAGCGGGAGGGCCGATGAGCAGTTCTTC. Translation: CASSPGSSGRADEQFF.

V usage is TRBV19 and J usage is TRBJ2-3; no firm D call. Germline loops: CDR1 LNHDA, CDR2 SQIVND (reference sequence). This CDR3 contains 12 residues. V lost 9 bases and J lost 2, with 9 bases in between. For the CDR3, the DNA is TGTGCCAGCTCGTATAACACAGATACGCAGTATTTT. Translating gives CASSYNTDTQYF.

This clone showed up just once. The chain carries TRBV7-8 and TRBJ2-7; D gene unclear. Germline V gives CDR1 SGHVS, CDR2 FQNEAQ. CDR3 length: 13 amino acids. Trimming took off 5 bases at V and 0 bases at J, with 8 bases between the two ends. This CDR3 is CASSPTASYEQYF. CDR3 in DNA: TGTGCCAGCAGCCCGACGGCCTCCTACGAGCAGTACTTC.

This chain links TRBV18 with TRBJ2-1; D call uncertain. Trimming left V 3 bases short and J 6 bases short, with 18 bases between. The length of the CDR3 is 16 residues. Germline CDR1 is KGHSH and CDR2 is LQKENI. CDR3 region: CASSPAWTGGSNEQFF. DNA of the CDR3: TGTGCCAGCTCACCCGCTTGGACGGGTGGGTCCAATGAGCAGTTCTTC.

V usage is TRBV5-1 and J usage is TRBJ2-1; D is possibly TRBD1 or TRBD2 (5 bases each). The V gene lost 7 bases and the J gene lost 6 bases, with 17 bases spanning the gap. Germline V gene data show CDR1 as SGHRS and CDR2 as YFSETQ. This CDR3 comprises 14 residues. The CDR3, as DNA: TGCGCCAGCCGCCTGGGGGTACAAGGCAATGAGCAGTTCTTC. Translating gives CASRLGVQGNEQFF.

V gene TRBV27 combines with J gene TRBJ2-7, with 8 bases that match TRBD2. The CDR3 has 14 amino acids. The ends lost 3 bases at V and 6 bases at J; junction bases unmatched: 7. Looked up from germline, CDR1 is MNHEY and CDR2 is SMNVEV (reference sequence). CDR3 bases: TGTGCCAGCAGTTTTGGGCTAGCGGGCACCGAGCAGTACTTC. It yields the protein CASSFGLAGTEQYF.

CDR3 protein: CASSLRGRTEAFF. DNA for the CDR3: TGTGCCAGCAGTTTAAGGGGTAGGACTGAAGCTTTCTTT. The chain employs TRBV12-3 or TRBV12-4 and TRBJ1-1; D possibly corresponds to TRBD1 (5 bases). V gave up 2 bases and J gave up 5 bases, with 9 bases separating them. CDR3 size: 13 residues.

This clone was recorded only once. The chain's CDR3 is CASSLGGSKNIQYF. The CDR3 DNA reads as TGTGCCAGCAGCTTAGGAGGGTCCAAAAACATTCAGTACTTC. The V call is TRBV5-4, the J call TRBJ2-4; maybe TRBD2 (6 bases). Per germline, CDR1 SGHNT and CDR2 YYREEE (reference sequence). CDR3 length equals 14 residues. V lost 2 bases and J 2 bases, leaving 8 bases between the germline ends.

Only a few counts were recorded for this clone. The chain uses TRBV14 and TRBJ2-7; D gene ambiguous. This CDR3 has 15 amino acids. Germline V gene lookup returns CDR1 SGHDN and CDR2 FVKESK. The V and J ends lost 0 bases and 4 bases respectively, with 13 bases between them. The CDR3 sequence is CASSQDRTYSYEQYF. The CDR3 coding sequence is TGTGCCAGCAGCCAAGATAGAACTTACTCTTACGAGCAGTACTTC.